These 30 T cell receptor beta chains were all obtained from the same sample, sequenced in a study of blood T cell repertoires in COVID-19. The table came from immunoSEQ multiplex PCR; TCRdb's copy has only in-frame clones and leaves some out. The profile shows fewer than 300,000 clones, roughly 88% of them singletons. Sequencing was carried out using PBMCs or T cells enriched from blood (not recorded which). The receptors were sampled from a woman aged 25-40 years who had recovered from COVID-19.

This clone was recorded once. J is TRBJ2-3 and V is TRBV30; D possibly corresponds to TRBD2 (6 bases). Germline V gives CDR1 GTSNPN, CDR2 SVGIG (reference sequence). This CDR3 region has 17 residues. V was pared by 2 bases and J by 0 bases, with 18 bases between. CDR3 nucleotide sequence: TGTGCCTGGAGTCCCCCCCGGCGGGGTTCTAGCACAGATACGCAGTATTTT. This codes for CAWSPPRRGSSTDTQYF.

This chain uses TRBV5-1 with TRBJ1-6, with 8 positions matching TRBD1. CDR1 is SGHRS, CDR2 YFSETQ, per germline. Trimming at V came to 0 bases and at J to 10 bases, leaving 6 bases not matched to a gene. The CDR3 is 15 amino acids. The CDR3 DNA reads TGCGCCAGCAGCTTGGCTGGGGACAGGAAATCACCCCTCCACTTT. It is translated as CASSLAGDRKSPLHF.

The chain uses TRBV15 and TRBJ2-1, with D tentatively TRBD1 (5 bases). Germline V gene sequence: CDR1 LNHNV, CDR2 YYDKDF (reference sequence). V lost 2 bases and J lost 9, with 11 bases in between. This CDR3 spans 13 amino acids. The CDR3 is CATSRSGSGEQFF. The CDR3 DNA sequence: TGTGCCACCAGCAGATCAGGGTCAGGTGAGCAGTTCTTC.

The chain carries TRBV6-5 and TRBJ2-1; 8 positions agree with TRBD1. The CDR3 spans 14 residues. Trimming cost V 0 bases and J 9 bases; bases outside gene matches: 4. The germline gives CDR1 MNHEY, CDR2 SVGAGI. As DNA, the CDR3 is TGTGCCAGCAGTTACTCGGCAGGGGGCCGTGAGCAGTTCTTC. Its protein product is CASSYSAGGREQFF.

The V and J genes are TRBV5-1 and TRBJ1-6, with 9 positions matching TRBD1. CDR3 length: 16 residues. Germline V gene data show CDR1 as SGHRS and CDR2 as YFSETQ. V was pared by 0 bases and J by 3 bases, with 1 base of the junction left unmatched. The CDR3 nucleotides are TGCGCCAGCAGCTTGGAGGACAGGGGCTATAATTCACCCCTCCACTTT. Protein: CASSLEDRGYNSPLHF.

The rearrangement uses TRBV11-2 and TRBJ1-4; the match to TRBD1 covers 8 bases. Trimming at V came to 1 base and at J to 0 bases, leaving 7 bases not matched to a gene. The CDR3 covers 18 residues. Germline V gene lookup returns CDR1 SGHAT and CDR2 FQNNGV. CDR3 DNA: TGTGCCAGCAGCTTAGGGACAGGGATTGGGGCAACTAATGAAAAACTGTTTTTT. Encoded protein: CASSLGTGIGATNEKLFF.

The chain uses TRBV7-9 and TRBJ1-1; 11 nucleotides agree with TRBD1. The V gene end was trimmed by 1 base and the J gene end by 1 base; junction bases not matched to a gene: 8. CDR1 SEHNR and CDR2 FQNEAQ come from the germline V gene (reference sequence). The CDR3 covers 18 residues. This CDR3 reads CASSLDRDRGSGNTEAFF. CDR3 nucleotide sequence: TGTGCCAGCAGCTTAGACCGGGACAGGGGGTCGGGGAACACTGAAGCTTTCTTT.

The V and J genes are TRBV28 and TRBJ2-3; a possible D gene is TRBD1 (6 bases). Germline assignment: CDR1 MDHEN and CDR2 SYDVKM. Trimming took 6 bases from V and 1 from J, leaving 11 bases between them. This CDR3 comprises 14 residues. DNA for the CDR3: TGTGCCAGCAGGGGCAGGGGTGGCACAGATACGCAGTATTTT. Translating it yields CASRGRGGTDTQYF.

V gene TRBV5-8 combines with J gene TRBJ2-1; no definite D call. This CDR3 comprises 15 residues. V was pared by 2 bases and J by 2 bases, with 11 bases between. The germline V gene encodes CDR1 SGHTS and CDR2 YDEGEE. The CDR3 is CASSFEPAAYNEQFF. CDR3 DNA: TGTGCCAGCAGCTTTGAGCCTGCTGCCTACAATGAGCAGTTCTTC. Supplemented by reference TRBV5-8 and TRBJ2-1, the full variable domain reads EAGVTQSPTHLIKTRGQQATLRCSPISGHTSVYWYQQALGLGLQFLLWYDEGEERNRGNFPPRFSGRQFPNYSSELNVNALELEDSALYLCASSFEPAAYNEQFFGPGTRLTVL.

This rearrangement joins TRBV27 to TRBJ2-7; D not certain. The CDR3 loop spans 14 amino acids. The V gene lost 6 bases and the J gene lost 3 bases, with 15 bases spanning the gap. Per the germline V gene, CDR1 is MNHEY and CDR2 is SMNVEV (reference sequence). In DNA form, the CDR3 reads TGTGCCAGCAGCCCAACCCACACCATCTACGAGCAGTACTTC. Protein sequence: CASSPTHTIYEQYF.

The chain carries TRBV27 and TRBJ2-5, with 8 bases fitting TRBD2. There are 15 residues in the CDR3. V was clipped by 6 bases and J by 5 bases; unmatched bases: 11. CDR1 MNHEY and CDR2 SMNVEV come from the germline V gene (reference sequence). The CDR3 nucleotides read TGTGCCAGCAGCACGATTGGACTAGCTCAGGAGACCCAGTACTTC. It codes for CASSTIGLAQETQYF.

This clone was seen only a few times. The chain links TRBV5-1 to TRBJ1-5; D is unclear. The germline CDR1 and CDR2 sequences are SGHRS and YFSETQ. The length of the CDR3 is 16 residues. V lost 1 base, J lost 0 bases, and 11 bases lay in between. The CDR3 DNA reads TGCGCCAGCAGCTTGATTGCAGGATTTAGCAATCAGCCCCAGCATTTT. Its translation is CASSLIAGFSNQPQHF. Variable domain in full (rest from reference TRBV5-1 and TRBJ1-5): KAGVTQTPRYLIKTRGQQVTLSCSPISGHRSVSWYQQTPGQGLQFLFEYFSETQRNKGNFPGRFSGRQFSNSRSEMNVSTLELGDSALYLCASSLIAGFSNQPQHFGDGTRLSIL.

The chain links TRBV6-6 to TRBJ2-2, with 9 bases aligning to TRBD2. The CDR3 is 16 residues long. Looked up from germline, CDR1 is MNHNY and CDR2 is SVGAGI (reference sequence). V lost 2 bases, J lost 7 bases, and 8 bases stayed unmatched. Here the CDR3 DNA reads TGTGCCAGCAGTTACCGGCGGGGGGGCCTGAGCGGGGAGCTGTTTTTT. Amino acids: CASSYRRGGLSGELFF.

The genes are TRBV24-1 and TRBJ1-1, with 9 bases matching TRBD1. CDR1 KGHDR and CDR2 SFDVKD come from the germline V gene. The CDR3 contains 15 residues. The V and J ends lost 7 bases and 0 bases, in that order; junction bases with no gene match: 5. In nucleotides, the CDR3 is TGTGCCACCAGGGGTACAGGGGGCTTGAACACTGAAGCTTTCTTT. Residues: CATRGTGGLNTEAFF.

For the CDR3, the DNA is TGTGCCTGGGCCAAGGAGTCTCTGAACACTGAAGCTTTCTTT. Its translation is CAWAKESLNTEAFF. V is TRBV30 and J is TRBJ1-1; the D is unclear. The length of the CDR3 is 14 residues. V lost 5 bases and J 0 bases, leaving 13 bases between the germline ends. In germline, CDR1 is GTSNPN, CDR2 SVGIG (reference sequence).

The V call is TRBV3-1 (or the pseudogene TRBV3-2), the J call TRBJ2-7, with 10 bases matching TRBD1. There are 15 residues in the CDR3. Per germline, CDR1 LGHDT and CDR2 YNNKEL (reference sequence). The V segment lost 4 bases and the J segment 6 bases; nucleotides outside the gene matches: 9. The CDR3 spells CASSPAQGQGSEQYF. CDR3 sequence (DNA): TGTGCCAGCAGCCCCGCCCAGGGACAGGGGTCCGAGCAGTACTTC.

CDR3 in DNA: TGCAGTGCTAGTTGGCTAGCAGGCACTGAGCAGTTCTTC. Its protein product is CSASWLAGTEQFF. The chain is built from TRBV20-1 and TRBJ2-1; perhaps TRBD2 as D (5 bases). Germline-derived CDR1 and CDR2 are DFQATT and SNEGSKA (reference sequence). Trimming cost V 3 bases and J 9 bases, with 15 bases left between them. The length of the CDR3 is 13 residues.

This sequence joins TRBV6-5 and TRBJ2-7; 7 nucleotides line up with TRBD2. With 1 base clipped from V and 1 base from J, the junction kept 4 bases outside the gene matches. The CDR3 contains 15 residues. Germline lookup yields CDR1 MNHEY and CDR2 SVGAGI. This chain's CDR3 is CASSYLSGLSYEQYF. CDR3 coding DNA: TGTGCCAGCAGTTACTTGTCGGGACTATCCTACGAGCAGTACTTC.

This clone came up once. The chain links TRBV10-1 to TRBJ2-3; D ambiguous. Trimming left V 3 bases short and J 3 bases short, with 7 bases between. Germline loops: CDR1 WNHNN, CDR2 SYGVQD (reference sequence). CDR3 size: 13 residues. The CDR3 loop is CASSDPGTDTQYF. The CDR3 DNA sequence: TGCGCCAGCAGTGATCCCGGGACAGATACGCAGTATTTT.

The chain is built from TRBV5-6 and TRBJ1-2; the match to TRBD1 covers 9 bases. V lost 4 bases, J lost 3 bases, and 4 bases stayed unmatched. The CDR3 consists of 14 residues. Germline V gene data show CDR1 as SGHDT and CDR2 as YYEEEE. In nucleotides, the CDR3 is TGTGCCAGCAGCAGGGGACAGGGACACTATGGCTACACCTTC. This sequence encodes CASSRGQGHYGYTF.

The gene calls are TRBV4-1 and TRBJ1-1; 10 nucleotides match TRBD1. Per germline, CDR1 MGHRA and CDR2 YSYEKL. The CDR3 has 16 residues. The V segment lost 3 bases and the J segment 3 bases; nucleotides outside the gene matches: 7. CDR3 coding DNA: TGCGCCAGCAGCCACGGGCGAGGGACAGGGGACACTGAAGCTTTCTTT. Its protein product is CASSHGRGTGDTEAFF.

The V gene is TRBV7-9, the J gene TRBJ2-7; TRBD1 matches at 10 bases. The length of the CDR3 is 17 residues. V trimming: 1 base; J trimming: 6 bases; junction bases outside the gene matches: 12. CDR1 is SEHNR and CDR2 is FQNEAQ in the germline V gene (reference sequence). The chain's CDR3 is CASSLGMGGQGRSEQYF. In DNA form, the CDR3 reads TGTGCCAGCAGCTTAGGGATGGGGGGACAGGGGAGAAGCGAGCAGTACTTC.

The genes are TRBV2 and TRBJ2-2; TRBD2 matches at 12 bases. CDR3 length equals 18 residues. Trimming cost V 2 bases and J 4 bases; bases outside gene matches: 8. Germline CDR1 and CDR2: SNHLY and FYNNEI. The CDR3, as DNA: TGTGCCAGCAGTGAACCGACTAGCGGGAGCCGTGTCACCGGGGAGCTGTTTTTT. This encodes CASSEPTSGSRVTGELFF.

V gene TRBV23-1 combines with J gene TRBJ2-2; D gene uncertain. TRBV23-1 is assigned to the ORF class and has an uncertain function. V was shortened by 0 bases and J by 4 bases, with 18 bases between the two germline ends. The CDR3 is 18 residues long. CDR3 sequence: CASSQSPLHQDPTGELFF. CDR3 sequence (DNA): TGCGCCAGCAGTCAATCTCCCTTGCACCAGGATCCCACCGGGGAGCTGTTTTTT.

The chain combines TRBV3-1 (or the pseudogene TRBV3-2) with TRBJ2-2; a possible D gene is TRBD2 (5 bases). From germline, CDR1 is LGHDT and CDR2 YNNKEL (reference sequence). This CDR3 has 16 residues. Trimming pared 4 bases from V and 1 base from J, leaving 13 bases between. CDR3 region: CASSPLTGMNTGELFF. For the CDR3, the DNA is TGTGCCAGCAGCCCGCTGACGGGGATGAACACCGGGGAGCTGTTTTTT.

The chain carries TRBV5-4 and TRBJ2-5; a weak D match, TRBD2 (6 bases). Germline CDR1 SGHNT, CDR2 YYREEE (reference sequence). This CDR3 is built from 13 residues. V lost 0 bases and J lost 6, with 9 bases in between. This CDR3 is CASSLGRGKTQYF. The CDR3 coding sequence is TGTGCCAGCAGCTTGGGGCGCGGGAAGACCCAGTACTTC. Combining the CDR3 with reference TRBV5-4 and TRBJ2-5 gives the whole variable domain ETGVTQSPTHLIKTRGQQVTLRCSSQSGHNTVSWYQQALGQGPQFIFQYYREEENGRGNFPPRFSGLQFPNYSSELNVNALELDDSALYLCASSLGRGKTQYFGPGTRLLVL.

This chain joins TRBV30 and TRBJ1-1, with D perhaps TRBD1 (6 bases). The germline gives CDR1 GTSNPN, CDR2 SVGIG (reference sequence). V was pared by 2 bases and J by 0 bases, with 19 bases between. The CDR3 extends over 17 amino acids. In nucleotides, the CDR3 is TGTGCCTGGAGTCCGAGCTCCAGGGGAAGTTTGAACACTGAAGCTTTCTTT. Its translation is CAWSPSSRGSLNTEAFF.

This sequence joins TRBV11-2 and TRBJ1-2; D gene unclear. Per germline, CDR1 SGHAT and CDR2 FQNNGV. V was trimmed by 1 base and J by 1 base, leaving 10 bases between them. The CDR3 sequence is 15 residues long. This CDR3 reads CASSLVVGSNYGYTF. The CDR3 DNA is TGTGCCAGCAGCTTAGTTGTGGGCAGTAACTATGGCTACACCTTC.

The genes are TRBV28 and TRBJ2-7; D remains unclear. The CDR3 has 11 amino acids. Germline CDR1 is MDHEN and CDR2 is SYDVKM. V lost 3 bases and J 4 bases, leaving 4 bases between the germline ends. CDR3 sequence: CASSFRYEQYF. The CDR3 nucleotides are TGTGCCAGCAGTTTTCGGTACGAGCAGTACTTC.

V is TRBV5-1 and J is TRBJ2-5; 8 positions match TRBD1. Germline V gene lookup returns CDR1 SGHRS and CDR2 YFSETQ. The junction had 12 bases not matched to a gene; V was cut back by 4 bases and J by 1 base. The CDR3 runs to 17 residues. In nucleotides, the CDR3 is TGCGCCAGCAGCCCCGGACAGGGAAGGGTTTTCCAAGAGACCCAGTACTTC. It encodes CASSPGQGRVFQETQYF.